This T cell receptor (beta chain) was profiled in a study of T cell responses to AZD1222 COVID-19 vaccine. Study at large: Combined were second doses at about 4 or about 12 weeks. Findings of the study overall: Researchers report vaccine-associated CD4 TCRs spanning spike, with dominance at 160-218 and 743-854.

Here immunoSEQ multiplex PCR was the method, and the copy in TCRdb shows in-frame clones only, minus some. The repertoire holds around 110,000 clones, with 85% to 95% as singletons. The germline CDR1 and CDR2 sequences are MNHEY and SVGAGI. Deletions cut 5 bases from V and 0 bases from J, with 11 bases between. There are 15 residues in the CDR3. Regarding this clone: Antigen: not known.

This receptor was taken from an adult in good health. The genes are TRBV6-5 and TRBJ1-3; TRBD1 might be the D (5 bases). The source was peripheral blood, collected on day 0 of AZD1222 vaccination. CDR3 DNA sequence: TGTGCCAGCAGTCCTCGGGGGAGCTCTGGAAACACCATATATTTT. Its protein product is CASSPRGSSGNTIYF.